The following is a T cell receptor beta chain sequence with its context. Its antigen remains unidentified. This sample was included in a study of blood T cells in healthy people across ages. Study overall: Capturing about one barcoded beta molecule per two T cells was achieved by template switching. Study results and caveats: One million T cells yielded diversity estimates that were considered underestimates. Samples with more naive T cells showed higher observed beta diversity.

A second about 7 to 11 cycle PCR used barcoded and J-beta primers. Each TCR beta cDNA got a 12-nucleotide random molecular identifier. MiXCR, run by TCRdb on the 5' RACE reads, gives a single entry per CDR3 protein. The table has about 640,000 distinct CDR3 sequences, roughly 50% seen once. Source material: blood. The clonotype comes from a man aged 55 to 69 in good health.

CDR3 in amino acids: CASSVALAGANEQFF. The CDR3 bases are TGTGCCAGCAGCGTAGCACTAGCGGGGGCCAATGAGCAGTTCTTC. This chain connects TRBV9 to TRBJ2-1; TRBD2 agrees at 11 bases. Germline CDR1 and CDR2: SGDLS and YYNGEE. This CDR3 region has 15 residues. V lost 0 bases to trimming and J lost 6 bases; unmatched junction nucleotides: 2.